This T cell receptor beta chain is from a study of blood T cells in healthy people across ages. The total RNA that was extracted per sample amounted to at least 5 micrograms. Study-level findings and limits: Without sorted subsets, naive and antigen-experienced compartments could not be conclusively compared.

Germline V gene sequence: CDR1 SGHRS, CDR2 YFSETQ. The CDR3 spans 14 residues. V was shortened by 0 bases and J by 2 bases, with 8 bases between the two germline ends. With respect to this clonotype: Antigen specificity is unknown.

Using a J-beta primer mix together with a sample-barcoded 5' primer, a second PCR was run for roughly 6 to 12 cycles. Tagging of each cDNA molecule was performed by a template-switch adaptor with 12 random nucleotides. From the 5' RACE reads, TCRdb called clonotypes with MiXCR, one entry per CDR3 protein. The sample includes hundreds of thousands of distinct CDR3 sequences, approximately 49% seen only once; the top ten take roughly a third. V usage is TRBV5-1 and J usage is TRBJ1-1; D remains unclear. This receptor was taken from a woman aged 60-70 years in good health. Sequenced: blood. CDR3 region: CASSLDSGNTEAFF. The CDR3 DNA follows: TGCGCCAGCAGCTTGGATTCAGGCAACACTGAAGCTTTCTTT. Combining the CDR3 with reference TRBV5-1 and TRBJ1-1 gives the whole variable domain KAGVTQTPRYLIKTRGQQVTLSCSPISGHRSVSWYQQTPGQGLQFLFEYFSETQRNKGNFPGRFSGRQFSNSRSEMNVSTLELGDSALYLCASSLDSGNTEAFFGQGTRLTVV.